This T cell receptor beta chain was sequenced for a study of CD8+CD57+ T cells in acquired aplastic anemia. This CDR3 region has 15 residues. V was cut by 0 bases and J by 2 bases, with 11 bases left in between. Germline CDR1 is SGHRS and CDR2 is YFSETQ. TCR beta VDJ and CDR3 were profiled, and genomic DNA was the template. MiXCR, run by TCRdb on the reads, gives a single entry per CDR3 protein. The sample shows 200,000 or so distinct CDR3 sequences, more than 45% of them seen only once. Study-level results: For CD8+ Simpson's diversity, patients and controls showed no significant difference.

This clonotype has ten or more counts. The antigen remains undetermined. The authors sequenced patients whose flow cytometry had shown CD8+CD57+ cell expansion. Among the patients, all had severe acquired aplastic anemia. Each patient gave a blood sample that was collected before any therapy had been received. The gene calls are TRBV5-1 and TRBJ1-2; D not certain. This sequence originates from a human donor with aplastic anemia. Sequencing was done on a sample of sorted CD4+, CD8+, or CD8+CD57+ T cells (not recorded which) from PBMCs. This CDR3 is CASSLAGDGNYGYTF. CDR3 DNA: TGCGCCAGCAGCTTGGCCGGTGACGGAAACTATGGCTACACCTTC.